The sequence of this T cell receptor beta chain was determined in a study of blood T cell repertoires in COVID-19. Generated by immunoSEQ multiplex PCR, the TCRdb table keeps only in-frame clones and is missing some. The sample has roughly 500,000 clones; roughly 90% are singletons. Germline V CDR1 and CDR2: LGHNA, YSLEER. V gave up 1 base and J gave up 6 bases; unmatched junction bases: 5. The CDR3 has 15 amino acids. This TCR came from a woman aged 40 to 55 who had recovered from COVID-19. The sequenced material came from PBMCs or T cells enriched from blood (not recorded which). This rearrangement joins TRBV4-3 to TRBJ1-5, with 8 bases identical to TRBD1. This CDR3 reads CASSQVPGGGQPQHF. The CDR3 DNA is TGCGCCAGCAGCCAAGTCCCAGGGGGCGGTCAGCCCCAGCATTTT.